This T cell receptor beta chain was documented in a study of a mutant IDH1 vaccine in newly diagnosed glioma. Study-level points and caveats: Changes in top peripheral clonotypes did not appear linked to pseudoprogression.

Germline V CDR1 and CDR2: MNHEY, SVGAGI. The CDR3 covers 13 residues. Germline trimming cut 6 bases from V and 14 bases from J; bases unmatched to any gene: 9. Assay used: immunoSEQ multiplex PCR; TCRdb lists only in-frame clones, some missing. The sample consists of about 48,000 clones, 65% to 85% of them appearing once. The time point was: week 35, safety follow-up. The vaccine gave 300 ug of a 20-mer mutant IDH1 peptide subcutaneously per dose. On this clone: What it binds is unknown.

The sequence came from a man between 40 and 49 years old with glioma. The sequencing used PBMCs, collected from a glioma patient whose treatment included an IDH1 peptide vaccine. The chain is built from TRBV6-5 and TRBJ1-6; TRBD1 agrees at 8 bases. CDR3 DNA sequence: TGTGCCAGCAGAGAGGACAGGGTGTCGACCCTCCACTTT. This sequence encodes CASREDRVSTLHF.